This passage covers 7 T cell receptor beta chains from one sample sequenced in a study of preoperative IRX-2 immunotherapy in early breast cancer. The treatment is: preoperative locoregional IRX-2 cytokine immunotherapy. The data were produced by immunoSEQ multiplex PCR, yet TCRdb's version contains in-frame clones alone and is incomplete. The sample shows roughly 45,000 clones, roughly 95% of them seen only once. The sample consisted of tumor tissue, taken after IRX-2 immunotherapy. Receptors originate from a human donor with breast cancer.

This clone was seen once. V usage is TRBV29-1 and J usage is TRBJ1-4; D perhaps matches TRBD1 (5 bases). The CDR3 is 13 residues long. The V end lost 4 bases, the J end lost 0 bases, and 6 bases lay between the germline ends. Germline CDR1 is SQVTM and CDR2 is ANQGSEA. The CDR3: CSVAGTTNEKLFF. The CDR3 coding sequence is TGCAGCGTTGCAGGGACAACTAATGAAAAACTGTTTTTT.

DNA of the CDR3: TGTGCCAGCAGCTTCCCGGGACAGGGGTACAATGAGCAGTTCTTC. This encodes CASSFPGQGYNEQFF. V is TRBV7-2 and J is TRBJ2-1; 10 nucleotides align to TRBD1. Losses at the gene ends were 3 bases for V and 4 bases for J; bases not matched to a gene: 3. CDR3 length equals 15 residues. CDR1 and CDR2 (germline): SGHTA, FQGNSA.

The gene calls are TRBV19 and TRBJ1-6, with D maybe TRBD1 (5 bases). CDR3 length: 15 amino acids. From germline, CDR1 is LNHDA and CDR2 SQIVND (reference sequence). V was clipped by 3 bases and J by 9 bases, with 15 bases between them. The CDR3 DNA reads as TGTGCCAGTAGTATCCCGGGACCGCAGGGTTCACCCCTCCACTTT. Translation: CASSIPGPQGSPLHF.

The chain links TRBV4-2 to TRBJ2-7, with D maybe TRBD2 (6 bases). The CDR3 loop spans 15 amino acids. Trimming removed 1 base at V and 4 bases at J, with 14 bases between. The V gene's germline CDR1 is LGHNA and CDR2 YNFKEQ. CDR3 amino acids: CASSQVERVGYEQYF. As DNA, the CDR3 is TGTGCCAGCAGCCAAGTGGAGCGGGTCGGGTACGAGCAGTACTTC.

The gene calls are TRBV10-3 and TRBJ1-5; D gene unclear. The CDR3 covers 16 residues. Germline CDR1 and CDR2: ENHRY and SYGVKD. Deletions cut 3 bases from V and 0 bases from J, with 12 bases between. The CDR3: CAISDSIVGSNQPQHF. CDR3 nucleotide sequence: TGTGCCATCAGTGATTCGATCGTCGGTAGCAATCAGCCCCAGCATTTT.

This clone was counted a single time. CDR3 nucleotides: TGTGCCAGCAGCCCGCCCAGCGGGAGAGTTTACAATGAGCAGTTCTTC. It encodes CASSPPSGRVYNEQFF. This chain uses TRBV7-2 with TRBJ2-1; 8 bases align to TRBD2. Germline trimming cut 5 bases from V and 4 bases from J; bases unmatched to any gene: 10. Germline V gives CDR1 SGHTA, CDR2 FQGNSA. The CDR3 contains 16 residues.

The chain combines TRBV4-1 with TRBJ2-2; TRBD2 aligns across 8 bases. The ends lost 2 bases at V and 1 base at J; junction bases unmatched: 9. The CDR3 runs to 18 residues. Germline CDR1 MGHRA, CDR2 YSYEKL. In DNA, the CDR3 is TGCGCCAGCAGCCAATTCTATAATGCGGGGGGGAACACCGGGGAGCTGTTTTTT. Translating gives CASSQFYNAGGNTGELFF.